This is a list of T cell receptor beta chains from one sample in a study of Ad26.COV2.S vaccination and SARS-CoV-2 variants. Generated by immunoSEQ multiplex PCR, the TCRdb table keeps only in-frame clones and is missing some. The repertoire has about 350,000 clones, 88% of them found once; the top ten carry around 6.6%. This specimen consisted of peripheral blood, obtained in a trial of Ad26.COV2.S vaccine versus placebo. Receptors originate from a person aged 18-65 years who received the Ad26.COV2.S COVID-19 vaccine or a placebo. CDR3s include the opening cysteine and the closing phenylalanine or tryptophan. The D gene is left open where the match is weak. Clone size, where shown, is once, few, many, or a class for clones that have expanded.

d_gene: NA; v_gene: TRBV5-1; abundance: NA; j_gene: TRBJ1-1; CDR3nt: TGCGCCAGCAGCTTGGCCGGGGCGGACACTGAAGCTTTCTTT; CDR3aa: CASSLAGADTEAFF
d_gene: TRBD1; v_gene: TRBV11-2; abundance: NA; j_gene: TRBJ2-7; CDR3nt: TGTGCCAGCAGCCAGACAGGGGGAAGCTACGAGCAGTACTTC; CDR3aa: CASSQTGGSYEQYF
d_gene: TRBD2; v_gene: TRBV14; abundance: NA; j_gene: TRBJ2-1; CDR3nt: TGTGCCAGCAGCCAAGAGCGTAGCGGGGGGTACAATGAGCAGTTCTTC; CDR3aa: CASSQERSGGYNEQFF
d_gene: TRBD2; v_gene: TRBV5-1; abundance: NA; j_gene: TRBJ2-2; CDR3nt: TGCGCCAGCAGACGGACTAGCGGGAGTGCCACCGGGGAGCTGTTTTTT; CDR3aa: CASRRTSGSATGELFF
d_gene: NA; v_gene: TRBV5-4; abundance: NA; j_gene: TRBJ2-5; CDR3nt: TGTGCCAGCAGTCAAGAACCACAAGAGACCCAGTACTTC; CDR3aa: CASSQEPQETQYF
d_gene: NA; v_gene: TRBV20-1; abundance: NA; j_gene: TRBJ2-7; CDR3nt: TGCAGTGCTAGTAACAGGGAAAGCTACGAGCAGTACTTC; CDR3aa: CSASNRESYEQYF
d_gene: TRBD2; v_gene: TRBV5-8; abundance: NA; j_gene: TRBJ2-2; CDR3nt: TGTGCCAGCAGCTTGGTTCCTAGCGGGGGCCGGTACACCGGGGAGCTGTTTTTT; CDR3aa: CASSLVPSGGRYTGELFF
d_gene: NA; v_gene: TRBV9; abundance: NA; j_gene: TRBJ2-1; CDR3nt: TGTGCCAGCAGAGCCTACAAGGGAGTCCAGGCCCATGAGCAGTTCTTC; CDR3aa: CASRAYKGVQAHEQFF
d_gene: TRBD1; v_gene: TRBV7-3; abundance: NA; j_gene: TRBJ2-5; CDR3nt: TGTGCCAGCAGCTTATTGGGACAGGGTGAAGCAGAGACCCAGTACTTC; CDR3aa: CASSLLGQGEAETQYF
d_gene: TRBD1; v_gene: TRBV28; abundance: NA; j_gene: TRBJ1-2; CDR3nt: TGTGCCAGCAGACCCCCGGGACAGGGGGCGACTGGCTACACCTTC; CDR3aa: CASRPPGQGATGYTF
d_gene: TRBD1; v_gene: TRBV7-9; abundance: few; j_gene: TRBJ1-2; CDR3nt: TGTGCCAGCAGCTTGGGACAGGGCTATGGCTACACCTTC; CDR3aa: CASSLGQGYGYTF
d_gene: NA; v_gene: TRBV6-5; abundance: NA; j_gene: TRBJ1-2; CDR3nt: TGTGCCAGCAGTTGGGTTAACTATGGCTACACCTTC; CDR3aa: CASSWVNYGYTF
d_gene: NA; v_gene: TRBV6-5; abundance: NA; j_gene: TRBJ1-1; CDR3nt: TGTGCCAGCAGTTATGCCGGGGCACCTATGAACACTGAAGCTTTCTTT; CDR3aa: CASSYAGAPMNTEAFF
d_gene: NA; v_gene: TRBV5-6; abundance: NA; j_gene: TRBJ2-7; CDR3nt: TGTGCCAGCAGCCCAGTGGTGGGGAACTACGAGCAGTACTTC; CDR3aa: CASSPVVGNYEQYF
d_gene: NA; v_gene: TRBV5-6; abundance: NA; j_gene: TRBJ1-1; CDR3nt: TGTGCCAGCTTAAACAGGAGGACTGAAGCTTTCTTT; CDR3aa: CASLNRRTEAFF
d_gene: NA; v_gene: TRBV4-3; abundance: NA; j_gene: TRBJ1-4; CDR3nt: TGCGCCAGCAGCCAATCATGGACGGAAACTAATGAAAAACTGTTTTTT; CDR3aa: CASSQSWTETNEKLFF
d_gene: NA; v_gene: TRBV24-1; abundance: NA; j_gene: TRBJ1-1; CDR3nt: TGTGCCACCAGTTGGACTGACAAAGCTTTCTTT; CDR3aa: CATSWTDKAFF
d_gene: NA; v_gene: TRBV5-1; abundance: NA; j_gene: TRBJ2-1; CDR3nt: TGCGCCAGCAGCTTGGAAGGGACGGAATACAATGAGCAGTTCTTC; CDR3aa: CASSLEGTEYNEQFF
d_gene: NA; v_gene: TRBV9; abundance: NA; j_gene: TRBJ1-5; CDR3nt: TGTGCCAGCAGCGTATCAGGGGATGGTCAGCCCCAGCATTTT; CDR3aa: CASSVSGDGQPQHF
d_gene: TRBD1; v_gene: TRBV4-3; abundance: once; j_gene: TRBJ2-1; CDR3nt: TGCGCCAGCAGCCAAGACAGGGGGCTTGACAATGAGCAGTTCTTC; CDR3aa: CASSQDRGLDNEQFF
d_gene: TRBD1; v_gene: TRBV12-3/TRBV12-4; abundance: NA; j_gene: TRBJ1-2; CDR3nt: TGTGCCAGCAGCCCCGACAGGGACTATGGCTACACCTTC; CDR3aa: CASSPDRDYGYTF
d_gene: NA; v_gene: TRBV7-6; abundance: once; j_gene: TRBJ1-5; CDR3nt: TGTGCCAGCAGCTACGAACAGGGCTCCTTGGGGAATCAGCCCCAGCATTTT; CDR3aa: CASSYEQGSLGNQPQHF
d_gene: TRBD1; v_gene: TRBV9; abundance: NA; j_gene: TRBJ1-4; CDR3nt: TGTGCCAGCAGCGCGGAGACAGGGTTTGAAAAACTGTTTTTT; CDR3aa: CASSAETGFEKLFF
d_gene: TRBD2; v_gene: TRBV18; abundance: NA; j_gene: TRBJ2-3; CDR3nt: TGTGCCAGCTCGACGACTAGCGGGAGTAGAGGTGGGACAGATACGCAGTATTTT; CDR3aa: CASSTTSGSRGGTDTQYF
d_gene: TRBD1; v_gene: TRBV5-6; abundance: NA; j_gene: TRBJ2-7; CDR3nt: TGTGCCAGCAGCTTGCGACAGGGGTACGAGCAGTACTTC; CDR3aa: CASSLRQGYEQYF
d_gene: NA; v_gene: TRBV7-6; abundance: NA; j_gene: TRBJ2-2; CDR3nt: TGTGCCAGCAGCTTAGCCACCGGGGAGCTGTTTTTT; CDR3aa: CASSLATGELFF
d_gene: TRBD1; v_gene: TRBV5-4; abundance: NA; j_gene: TRBJ1-1; CDR3nt: TGTGCCAGCAGGAAAACAGGGGTTCAAGGCGGGGCTTTCTTT; CDR3aa: CASRKTGVQGGAFF
d_gene: NA; v_gene: TRBV9; abundance: NA; j_gene: TRBJ1-3; CDR3nt: TGTGCCAGCAGCGTAGGGGACCGCCGCTCTGGAAACACCATATATTTT; CDR3aa: CASSVGDRRSGNTIYF
d_gene: NA; v_gene: TRBV18; abundance: NA; j_gene: TRBJ1-2; CDR3nt: TGTGCCAGCTCAGTCGGGACAAGAGCTAACTATGGCTACACCTTC; CDR3aa: CASSVGTRANYGYTF
d_gene: NA; v_gene: TRBV7-3; abundance: NA; j_gene: TRBJ2-1; CDR3nt: TGTGCCAGCAGCCCCTTGGGTGTCGGCGATGAGCAGTTCTTC; CDR3aa: CASSPLGVGDEQFF
d_gene: NA; v_gene: TRBV7-3; abundance: NA; j_gene: TRBJ1-4; CDR3nt: TGTGCCAGCAGCGAAATAGGGGGGCGGACTAATGAAAAACTGTTTTTT; CDR3aa: CASSEIGGRTNEKLFF
d_gene: NA; v_gene: TRBV2; abundance: NA; j_gene: TRBJ1-1; CDR3nt: TGTGCCAGCAGTGAACGAGGTTATCACACTGAAGCTTTCTTT; CDR3aa: CASSERGYHTEAFF
d_gene: NA; v_gene: TRBV7-2; abundance: NA; j_gene: TRBJ2-7; CDR3nt: TGTGCCAGCGGGGTAGATGGGTCCTACGAGCAGTACTTC; CDR3aa: CASGVDGSYEQYF